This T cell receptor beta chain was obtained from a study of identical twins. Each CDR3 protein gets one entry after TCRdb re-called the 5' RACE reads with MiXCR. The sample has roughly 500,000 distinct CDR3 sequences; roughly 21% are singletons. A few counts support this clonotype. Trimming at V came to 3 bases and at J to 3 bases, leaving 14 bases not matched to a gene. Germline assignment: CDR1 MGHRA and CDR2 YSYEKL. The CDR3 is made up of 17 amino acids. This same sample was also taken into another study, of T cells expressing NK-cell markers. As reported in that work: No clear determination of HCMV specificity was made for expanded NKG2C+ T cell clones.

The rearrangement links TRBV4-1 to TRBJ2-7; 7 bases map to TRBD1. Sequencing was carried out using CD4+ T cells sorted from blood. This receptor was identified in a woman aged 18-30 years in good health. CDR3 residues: CASSHHQIRDRNYEQYF. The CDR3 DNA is TGCGCCAGCAGCCATCACCAAATCAGGGACAGAAACTACGAGCAGTACTTC.